This T cell receptor (beta chain) was sequenced in a study of blood T cell repertoires in COVID-19. Turning to the study itself: The samples span acute and convalescent COVID-19 from the United States, Italy and Spain.

CDR3 size: 16 residues. Germline CDR1 and CDR2: SGHAT and FQNNGV. V was clipped by 0 bases and J by 6 bases; unmatched bases: 5. As originally analysed: Estimated nucleated cell counts came from reference gene primer amplification. The data were produced by immunoSEQ multiplex PCR, yet TCRdb's version contains in-frame clones alone and is incomplete. V and J calls and clone size are as listed in that table; D and trimming were resolved from the DNA. The sample consists of about 170,000 clones, approximately 80% of them appearing once. Cohort placement rested on clinical history that participants reported themselves. Donors in Cohort 3 who had recovered were those with two negative PCRs, healthcare professional clearance, or resolution of their symptoms. The table lists this clone with a count of one.

This sequence was found in a man aged 50-59 years who had recovered from COVID-19. The chain has TRBV11-2 and TRBJ2-5; 12 bases fit TRBD2. The sample taken for sequencing was PBMCs or T cells enriched from blood (not recorded which). The CDR3 is CASSLDPSGGAKTQYF. The CDR3 DNA reads as TGTGCCAGCAGCTTAGATCCTAGCGGGGGGGCAAAGACCCAGTACTTC. Full variable domain (rest looked up from reference TRBV11-2 and TRBJ2-5): EAGVAQSPRYKIIEKRQSVAFWCNPISGHATLYWYQQILGQGPKLLIQFQNNGVVDDSQLPKDRFSAERLKGVDSTLKIQPAKLEDSAVYLCASSLDPSGGAKTQYFGPGTRLLVL.